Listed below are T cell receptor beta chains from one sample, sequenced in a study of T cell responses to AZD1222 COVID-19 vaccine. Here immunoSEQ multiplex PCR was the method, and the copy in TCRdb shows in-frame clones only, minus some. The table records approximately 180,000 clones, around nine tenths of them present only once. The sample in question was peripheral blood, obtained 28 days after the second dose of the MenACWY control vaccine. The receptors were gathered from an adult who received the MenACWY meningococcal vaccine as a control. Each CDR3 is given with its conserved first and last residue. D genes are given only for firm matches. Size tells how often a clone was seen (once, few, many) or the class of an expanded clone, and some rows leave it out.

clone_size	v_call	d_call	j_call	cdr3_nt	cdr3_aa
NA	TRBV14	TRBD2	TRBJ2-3	TGTGCCAGCAGTCGACTAGCGGGAGGGAGCACAGATACGCAGTATTTT	CASSRLAGGSTDTQYF
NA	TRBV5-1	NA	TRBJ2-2	TGCGCCAGCAGCTCCGGGCGGGCCGGGGAGCTGTTTTTT	CASSSGRAGELFF
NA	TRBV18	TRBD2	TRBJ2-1	TGTGCCAGCTCACCACTGGTTAGCGGGAGATCCGCTGAGCAGTTCTTC	CASSPLVSGRSAEQFF
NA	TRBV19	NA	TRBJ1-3	TGTGCCAGTAGTGCCCCGGGACGTCAGAGCTCTGGAAACACCATATATTTT	CASSAPGRQSSGNTIYF
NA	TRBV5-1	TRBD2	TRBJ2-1	TGCGCCAGCAACCAATTAGCGGGCGGGGCTGGGTACAATGAGCAGTTCTTC	CASNQLAGGAGYNEQFF
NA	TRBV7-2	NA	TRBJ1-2	TGTGCCAGCAGCTTAGACCGGCTTAACTATGGCTACACCTTC	CASSLDRLNYGYTF
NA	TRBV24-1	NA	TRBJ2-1	TGTGCCACCAGTGATTTTACACCGGGACTCCCTCTCCACAATGAGCAGTTCTTC	CATSDFTPGLPLHNEQFF
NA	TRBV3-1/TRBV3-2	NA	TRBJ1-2	TGTGCCAGCAGCCGACCCCTAGACGACTACACCTTC	CASSRPLDDYTF
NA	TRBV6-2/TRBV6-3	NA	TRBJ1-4	TGTGCCAGCAGTTCCCTGGGAACCCATGAAAAACTGTTTTTT	CASSSLGTHEKLFF
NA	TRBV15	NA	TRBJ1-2	TGTGCCACCACCGTTCAGGGGTTATCCCGGATTGGCTACACCTTC	CATTVQGLSRIGYTF
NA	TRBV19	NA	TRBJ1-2	TGTGCCAGTAGTATAGTAAACAGGCCAGGCTACACCTTC	CASSIVNRPGYTF
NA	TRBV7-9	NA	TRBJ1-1	TGTGCCAGCAGCTTAACTGGTGGTCCTGAAGCTTTCTTT	CASSLTGGPEAFF
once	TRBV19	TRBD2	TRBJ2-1	TGTGCCAGTAGTATAGCGGGAGGGCCCCAGTTCTTC	CASSIAGGPQFF
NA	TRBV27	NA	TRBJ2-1	TGTGCCAGTAGGTTTGGCGGCTACAATGAGCAGTTCTTC	CASRFGGYNEQFF
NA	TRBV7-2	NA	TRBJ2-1	TGTGCCAGCAGCTTATCGCCTAGCTCCTACAATGAGCAGTTCTTC	CASSLSPSSYNEQFF
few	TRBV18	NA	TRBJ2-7	TGTGCCAGCTCACCAGGGAAAATATTCGTCGAGCAGTACTTC	CASSPGKIFVEQYF
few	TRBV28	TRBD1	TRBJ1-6	TGTGCCAGCAGAGTAACAGGGGGATCACCCCTCCACTTT	CASRVTGGSPLHF
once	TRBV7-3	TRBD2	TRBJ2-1	TGTGCCAGCAGCACCGGGACTAGCGGGATAGGGGAGCAGTTCTTC	CASSTGTSGIGEQFF
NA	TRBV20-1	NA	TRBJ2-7	TGCAGTGCTAGTAGGGGTCAGGGTTCCTACGAGCAGTACTTC	CSASRGQGSYEQYF
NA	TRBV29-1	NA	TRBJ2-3	TGCAGCGTTGAAGACGTCAGCCGAGATACGCAGTATTTT	CSVEDVSRDTQYF
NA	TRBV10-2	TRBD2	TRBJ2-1	TGCGCCAGCAGCTCAACCGGACTAGCAGCGGGAGGGAGGGGTGAGCAGTTCTTC	CASSSTGLAAGGRGEQFF
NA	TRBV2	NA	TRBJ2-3	TGTGCCAGTTCTAGCGATCACGGGGATACGCAGTATTTT	CASSSDHGDTQYF
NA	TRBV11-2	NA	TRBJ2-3	TGTGCCAGCAGCTTAGTGGCGACAGGAGGTACGCAGTATTTT	CASSLVATGGTQYF
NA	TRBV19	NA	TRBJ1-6	TGTGCCAGTAGTAGCCAGGGTAGCTCCTATAATTCACCCCTCCACTTT	CASSSQGSSYNSPLHF
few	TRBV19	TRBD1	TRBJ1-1	TGTGCCAGTAGTCCAGGACAGGGAAAAGGAGGTGAAGCTTTCTTT	CASSPGQGKGGEAFF
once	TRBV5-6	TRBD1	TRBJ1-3	TGTGCCAGCAGCTGGGCAGGGGGCTCTGGAAACACCATATATTTT	CASSWAGGSGNTIYF
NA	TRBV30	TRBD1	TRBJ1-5	TGTGCCTGGAGTACAGGGGGGGCCTCGCAGCCCCAGCATTTT	CAWSTGGASQPQHF
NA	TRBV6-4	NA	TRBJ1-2	TGTGCCAGCAGTGACCGAGACAGGACCTCCTATGGCTACACCTTC	CASSDRDRTSYGYTF
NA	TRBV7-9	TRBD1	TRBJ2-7	TGTGCCAGCAGCTTTGTTGTGGGGGGGACAGGGAGTTTCGAGCAGTACTTC	CASSFVVGGTGSFEQYF
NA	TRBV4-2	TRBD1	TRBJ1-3	TGTGCCAGCAGCCAAGGGGACAGTGGGGGAAACACCATATATTTT	CASSQGDSGGNTIYF
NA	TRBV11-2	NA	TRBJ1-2	TGTGCCAGCAGCTCGTACGGGGGCGACTATGGCTACACCTTC	CASSSYGGDYGYTF
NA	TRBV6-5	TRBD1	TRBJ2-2	TGTGCCAGCAGACTACGACAGGGGGACACCGGGGAGCTGTTTTTT	CASRLRQGDTGELFF
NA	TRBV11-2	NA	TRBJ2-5	TGTGCCAGCAGCCAAAGACCGCAAGAGACCCAGTACTTC	CASSQRPQETQYF
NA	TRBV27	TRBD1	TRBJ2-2	TGTGCCAGCAGCTCCCCGACAGGGCTGAACACCGGGGAGCTGTTTTTT	CASSSPTGLNTGELFF
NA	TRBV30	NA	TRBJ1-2	TGTGCCTGCCCATCGTTGGGGGACACCTTC	CACPSLGDTF
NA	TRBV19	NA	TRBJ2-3	TGTGCCAGTTCACAGGGTGGCGCGGATACGCAGTATTTT	CASSQGGADTQYF
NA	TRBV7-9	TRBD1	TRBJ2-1	TGTGCCAGCAGCACGGGCCGACAGGGTAGAAACAATGAGCAGTTCTTC	CASSTGRQGRNNEQFF
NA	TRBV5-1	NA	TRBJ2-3	TGCGCCAGCAGCCCCTTTGGACAAGACTACACAGATACGCAGTATTTT	CASSPFGQDYTDTQYF
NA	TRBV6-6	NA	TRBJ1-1	TGTGCCAGCACCAAAGGTGGGGGAGAGACTGAAGCTTTCTTT	CASTKGGGETEAFF
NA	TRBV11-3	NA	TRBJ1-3	TGTGCCAGCAGCACCAGATGGGGGGTCTCTGGAAACACCATATATTTT	CASSTRWGVSGNTIYF
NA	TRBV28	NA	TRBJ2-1	TGTGCCAGCAGTTTGAAGCCGGCTAGAAATGAGCAGTTCTTC	CASSLKPARNEQFF
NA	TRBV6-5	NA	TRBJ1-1	TGTGCCAGCAGTTACATGGGGGACACTGAAGCTTTCTTT	CASSYMGDTEAFF
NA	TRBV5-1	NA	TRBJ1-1	TGCGCCAGCAGCCTCTTGGTTGGGAAGAACACTGAAGCTTTCTTT	CASSLLVGKNTEAFF
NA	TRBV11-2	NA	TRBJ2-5	TGTGCCAGCAGCAACAGGGAGCGCGAGACCCAGTACTTC	CASSNRERETQYF
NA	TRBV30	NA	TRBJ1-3	TGTGCCTGGAGTTCTGGGTTACGAAACACCATATATTTT	CAWSSGLRNTIYF